The source of this T cell receptor beta chain is a study of CD8+ T cells in alopecia areata. Treatment specified: oral pan-JAK inhibitor, 5-10 mg twice daily. Sequencing templates came from extracted RNA that was reverse transcribed into cDNA. Generated by immunoSEQ multiplex PCR, the TCRdb table keeps only in-frame clones and is missing some. This sample carries some 200,000 clones, roughly three fifths of them seen once, and the ten largest clones take about 3.5%. The specimen comprised CD4+ T cells sorted from blood, sampled at week 4, from a patient treated with tofacitinib. The origin of this receptor is a human donor with alopecia areata.

The DNA for the CDR3 is TGCGCCAGCAGCTTGTTCGTTGCCGGGGACTATGGCTACACCTTC. Translating it yields CASSLFVAGDYGYTF. The V and J genes are TRBV5-1 and TRBJ1-2; D unresolved. This CDR3 has 15 residues. Germline values: CDR1 SGHRS, CDR2 YFSETQ. V lost 1 base, J lost 3 bases, and 13 bases lay in between.